This T cell receptor (beta chain) was captured by sequencing in a study of cytomegalovirus exposure and HLA in healthy donors. The study's findings and limits: Later on, an analysis found that several of the most significant clusters appeared to be linked to common viral pathogens, which included parvovirus B19. Among immune exposure information, only CMV serostatus was available.

Whether this donor was CMV seropositive was not recorded. PCR involved 60 Vbeta and 13 Jbeta primers. Some clones are missing from TCRdb's copy, which holds only in-frame ones; the method was immunoSEQ multiplex PCR. Of 130,000 to 150,000 clones listed, around 73% were seen once; the top ten hold over 13%. As regards this clone: What it recognizes is unknown.

Sequenced input: PBMCs. This clonotype was sampled from a human donor in good health.

This CDR3 reads CASSLGDSNGPMYF. CDR3 nucleotide sequence: TGTGCCAGCAGCCTGGGGGACTCCAACGGTCCCATGTACTTC. This chain links TRBV5-4 with TRBJ2-5; weak D call: TRBD2 (6 bases). Germline loops: CDR1 SGHNT, CDR2 YYREEE (reference sequence). With 4 bases removed from V and 13 bases from J, the gap between germline ends came to 23 bases. The CDR3 is 14 amino acids. Drawing the rest from reference TRBV5-4 and TRBJ2-5, the complete variable domain is ETGVTQSPTHLIKTRGQQVTLRCSSQSGHNTVSWYQQALGQGPQFIFQYYREEENGRGNFPPRFSGLQFPNYSSELNVNALELDDSALYLCASSLGDSNGPMYFGPGTRLLVL.